This is a list of T cell receptor beta chains from one sample in a study of cytomegalovirus exposure and HLA in healthy donors. Here immunoSEQ multiplex PCR was the method, and the copy in TCRdb shows in-frame clones only, minus some. The sample holds some 170,000 clones; under 85% are singletons and the top ten take about 2.5%. The sequencing sample was made of PBMCs. These receptor sequences come from a human donor in good health. Both conserved end residues are part of each CDR3. D genes are given only for firm matches. Where a row states a size, it is once, few, many or the class of an expanded clone; other rows omit it.

abundance	j_gene	v_gene	d_gene	CDR3aa	CDR3nt
NA	TRBJ1-6	TRBV7-9	NA	CASRDGGVSKDSPLHF	TGTGCCAGCAGGGATGGAGGGGTGAGTAAGGATTCACCCCTCCACTTT
NA	TRBJ1-2	TRBV5-1	NA	CASSLETGGFGYTF	TGCGCCAGCAGCTTGGAGACAGGCGGTTTCGGCTACACCTTC
NA	TRBJ1-2	TRBV28	NA	CASSFIEEGTYGYTF	TGTGCCAGCAGTTTTATAGAGGAGGGGACCTATGGCTACACCTTC
NA	TRBJ1-1	TRBV10-3	NA	CAISESSRGYLDTEAFF	TGTGCCATCAGTGAGTCTAGCAGGGGATATTTAGACACTGAAGCTTTCTTT
NA	TRBJ1-4	TRBV19	NA	CASSKGNREKLFF	TGTGCCAGTAGTAAGGGTAACAGGGAAAAACTGTTTTTT
NA	TRBJ1-6	TRBV5-1	NA	CASSLEQGNGSPLHF	TGCGCCAGCAGCTTGGAGCAGGGGAACGGTTCACCCCTCCACTTT
NA	TRBJ1-4	TRBV7-9	TRBD1	CASSLSFRDSGEKLFF	TGTGCCAGCAGCTTATCTTTTCGGGACAGTGGGGAAAAACTGTTTTTT
NA	TRBJ1-4	TRBV27	NA	CASSLGVTNEKLFF	TGTGCCAGCAGTTTAGGAGTGACTAATGAAAAACTGTTTTTT
few	TRBJ2-7	TRBV30	NA	CACQGRGWGEQYF	TGTGCCTGTCAGGGGAGGGGGTGGGGCGAGCAGTACTTC
NA	TRBJ1-1	TRBV15	NA	CATSGFRVSEAFF	TGTGCCACCAGCGGTTTCAGGGTATCTGAAGCTTTCTTT
NA	TRBJ2-5	TRBV9	NA	CASSVAVGGETQYF	TGTGCCAGCAGCGTAGCGGTGGGGGGAGAGACCCAGTACTTC
NA	TRBJ1-3	TRBV19	TRBD1	CASRSGGSGNTIYF	TGTGCCAGTAGGTCAGGGGGCTCTGGAAACACCATATATTTT
NA	TRBJ1-2	TRBV19	NA	CASSISTGGYGYTF	TGTGCCAGTAGTATATCTACGGGGGGCTATGGCTACACCTTC
NA	TRBJ1-4	TRBV4-1	TRBD1	CASSQAGTENEKLFF	TGCGCCAGCAGCCAGGCCGGGACAGAGAATGAAAAACTGTTTTTT
NA	TRBJ1-1	TRBV30	TRBD1	CAWSPGQGVTEAFF	TGTGCCTGGAGTCCAGGACAGGGGGTCACTGAAGCTTTCTTT
NA	TRBJ2-2	TRBV2	NA	CASSESPLANTGELFF	TGTGCCAGCAGTGAATCCCCACTCGCGAACACCGGGGAGCTGTTTTTT
once	TRBJ2-3	TRBV6-6	TRBD2	CASSFSSGTSTDTQYF	TGTGCCAGCAGTTTCTCTAGCGGAACTAGCACAGATACGCAGTATTTT
NA	TRBJ1-2	TRBV7-9	TRBD1	CASSTGTGADIYGYTF	TGTGCCAGCAGCACCGGGACAGGGGCCGACATCTATGGCTACACCTTC
NA	TRBJ2-5	TRBV5-1	TRBD1	CASSLVAGGQETQYF	TGCGCCAGCAGCTTGGTCGCAGGGGGCCAAGAGACCCAGTACTTC
NA	TRBJ1-5	TRBV6-1	NA	CASSESGGYQPQHF	TGTGCCAGCAGTGAATCCGGGGGGTATCAGCCCCAGCATTTT
NA	TRBJ1-6	TRBV6-6	NA	CASSYSYGAGQPLHF	TGTGCCAGCAGTTACTCGTATGGGGCTGGCCAACCCCTCCACTTT
NA	TRBJ2-2	TRBV18	NA	CASSPQGSGTGELFF	TGTGCCAGCTCACCACAGGGTAGCGGCACCGGGGAGCTGTTTTTT
NA	TRBJ2-1	TRBV18	NA	CASSPRGYLPDNEQFF	TGTGCCAGCTCACCACGAGGGTACTTACCGGACAATGAGCAGTTCTTC
once	TRBJ2-2	TRBV2	NA	CASSERGGLGGELFF	TGTGCCAGCAGTGAGAGGGGGGGCCTCGGCGGGGAGCTGTTTTTT
NA	TRBJ2-3	TRBV11-2	TRBD2	CASRRGRGAGGLTDTQYF	TGTGCCAGCAGACGAGGAAGAGGGGCGGGGGGACTCACAGATACGCAGTATTTT
NA	TRBJ2-2	TRBV19	NA	CASSPTRTIAGELFF	TGTGCCAGTAGCCCCACGCGTACGATAGCCGGGGAGCTGTTTTTT
NA	TRBJ2-7	TRBV7-7	TRBD1	CASSKDRGGEQYF	TGTGCTAGCAGCAAAGACAGGGGGGGCGAGCAGTACTTC
NA	TRBJ2-7	TRBV5-1	TRBD1	CASSLALGQSYEQYF	TGCGCCAGCAGCTTGGCCCTGGGACAGTCCTACGAGCAGTACTTC
NA	TRBJ1-1	TRBV28	NA	CATKTENTEAFF	TGTGCCACCAAGACAGAAAACACTGAAGCTTTCTTT
NA	TRBJ2-3	TRBV10-1	NA	CASSDGTASTDTQYF	TGCGCCAGCAGTGATGGGACTGCGAGCACAGATACGCAGTATTTT
NA	TRBJ1-4	TRBV25-1	TRBD1	CASTHRDRAEKLFF	TGTGCCAGCACTCACAGGGACAGGGCTGAAAAACTGTTTTTT
NA	TRBJ2-3	TRBV7-2	NA	CASSLASYSTDTQYF	TGTGCCAGCAGCTTAGCCTCTTATAGCACAGATACGCAGTATTTT
NA	TRBJ1-6	TRBV4-3	NA	CASSQVQYNSPLHF	TGCGCCAGCAGCCAAGTACAGTATAATTCACCCCTCCACTTT
NA	TRBJ2-7	TRBV18	TRBD1	CASSPGTEDYEQYF	TGTGCCAGCTCACCGGGGACAGAAGACTACGAGCAGTACTTC
once	TRBJ1-2	TRBV7-6	NA	CASSSQQGGGYTF	TGTGCCAGCAGCTCTCAACAGGGTGGCGGCTACACCTTC
NA	TRBJ2-7	TRBV4-3	NA	CASSHLDSSYEQYF	TGCGCCAGCAGCCACCTCGACAGCTCCTACGAGCAGTACTTC
NA	TRBJ2-4	TRBV6-1	TRBD1	CASRTPGTGLNIQYF	TGTGCCAGCAGGACCCCCGGGACAGGGCTAAACATTCAGTACTTC
NA	TRBJ2-1	TRBV5-1	TRBD1	CASSLVGTDYNEQFF	TGCGCCAGCAGCTTGGTTGGGACAGACTACAATGAGCAGTTCTTC
NA	TRBJ1-4	TRBV2	NA	CASSSAATNEKLFF	TGTGCCAGCAGTTCAGCGGCAACTAATGAAAAACTGTTTTTT
NA	TRBJ1-6	TRBV5-5	NA	CASSAPPGQDNSPLHF	TGTGCCAGCAGCGCCCCCCCGGGACAAGATAATTCACCCCTCCACTTT
NA	TRBJ1-3	TRBV4-1	NA	CASSHGGRAIYF	TGCGCCAGCAGCCATGGTGGGCGAGCCATATATTTT
NA	TRBJ2-1	TRBV7-3	TRBD2	CASSNLLERGGLSEQFF	TGTGCCAGCAGCAATCTCCTAGAGCGGGGGGGCCTTAGTGAGCAGTTCTTC
NA	TRBJ2-7	TRBV2	NA	CASSPFGEQYF	TGTGCCAGCAGTCCCTTCGGCGAGCAGTACTTC
few	TRBJ1-2	TRBV19	TRBD1	CASSMYDREAYYGYTF	TGTGCCAGTAGTATGTACGACAGGGAAGCCTACTATGGCTACACCTTC
NA	TRBJ2-7	TRBV29-1	TRBD1	CSVAGQGSSYEQYF	TGCAGCGTTGCTGGACAGGGGAGTTCCTACGAGCAGTACTTC
NA	TRBJ2-1	TRBV10-3	NA	CATKLGTPNNEQFF	TGTGCCACTAAGCTCGGGACACCTAACAATGAGCAGTTCTTC
NA	TRBJ1-1	TRBV7-9	NA	CASILGGSEAFF	TGTGCCAGCATCCTCGGGGGGTCTGAAGCTTTCTTT
NA	TRBJ1-2	TRBV7-3	NA	CASSSQAGEGYTF	TGTGCCAGCAGCTCCCAAGCAGGGGAGGGCTACACCTTC
NA	TRBJ2-6	TRBV4-3	NA	CASSQDVAAGYSGANVLTF	TGCGCCAGCAGCCAAGATGTAGCAGCGGGTTACTCTGGGGCCAACGTCCTGACTTTC